This T cell receptor beta chain was identified in a study of blood T cell repertoires in COVID-19. At the level of the study: The United States, Italy and Spain supplied acute and convalescent COVID-19 samples. Nucleic acid was either cDNA or gDNA, and it came from T cells, B-cell-depleted T cells, or PBMCs.

Produced via immunoSEQ multiplex PCR; TCRdb's table is partial and in-frame only. The sample includes nearly 25,000 clones, roughly nine tenths of them seen just once. Germline lookup yields CDR1 MGHDK and CDR2 SYGVNS. V dropped 3 bases and J dropped 2 bases, with 8 bases sitting between them. CDR3 size: 13 residues. The sequence derives from a man between 70 and 80 years old with active COVID-19. The rearrangement joins TRBV25-1 to TRBJ2-7; D is undetermined. Sample: peripheral blood. The DNA of the CDR3 is TGTGCCAGCAGTGACCGAGGTACCTACGAGCAGTACTTC. Protein product: CASSDRGTYEQYF.